The rows below give T cell receptor beta chains drawn from one sample of a study of Graves' ophthalmopathy and Graves' hyperthyroidism. TCRdb re-derived calls from the multiplex PCR reads in MiXCR, one entry per CDR3 protein. This table holds 600,000 to 700,000 distinct CDR3 sequences, just over 40% found once. Sequencing was carried out using peripheral blood. All receptors come from an adult man with Graves' ophthalmopathy. The CDR3 runs from the conserved cysteine through the conserved F or W.

J	V	CDR3
TRBJ1-6	TRBV7-2	CASSSPGALHF
TRBJ2-2	TRBV7-2	CASSFAGGGTVELFF
TRBJ2-5	TRBV4-1	CASSPYPQETQYF
TRBJ1-5	TRBV20-1	CSAIAGSVESNQPQHF
TRBJ2-7	TRBV25-1	CASRTLDRGMIYEQYF
TRBJ2-6	TRBV11-2	CASSSIREGANVLTF
TRBJ1-2	TRBV9	CASSLSGGSSSYTF
TRBJ2-5	TRBV5-1	CASSLDAGEGETQYF
TRBJ1-3	TRBV7-9	CASSLARGENTIYF
TRBJ1-1	TRBV7-9	CASSLGREYTEAFF
TRBJ1-4	TRBV7-9	CASSPRQGGEKLFF
TRBJ1-2	TRBV7-9	CASSAQGLYGYTF